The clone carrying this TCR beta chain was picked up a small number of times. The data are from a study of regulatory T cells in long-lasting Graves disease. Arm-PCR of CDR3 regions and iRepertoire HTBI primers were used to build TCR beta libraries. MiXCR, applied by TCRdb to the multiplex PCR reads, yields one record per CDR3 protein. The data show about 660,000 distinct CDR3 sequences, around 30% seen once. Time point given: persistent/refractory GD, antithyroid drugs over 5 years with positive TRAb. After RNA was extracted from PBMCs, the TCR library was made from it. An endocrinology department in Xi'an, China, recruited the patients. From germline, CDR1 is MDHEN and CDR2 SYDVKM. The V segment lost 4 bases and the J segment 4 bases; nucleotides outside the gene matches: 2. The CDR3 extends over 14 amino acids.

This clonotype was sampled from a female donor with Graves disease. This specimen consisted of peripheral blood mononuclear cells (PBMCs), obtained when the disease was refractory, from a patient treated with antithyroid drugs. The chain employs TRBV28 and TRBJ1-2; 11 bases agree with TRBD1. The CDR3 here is CASSSDRGLYGYTF. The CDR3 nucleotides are TGTGCCAGCAGTTCGGACAGGGGGCTCTATGGCTACACCTTC.